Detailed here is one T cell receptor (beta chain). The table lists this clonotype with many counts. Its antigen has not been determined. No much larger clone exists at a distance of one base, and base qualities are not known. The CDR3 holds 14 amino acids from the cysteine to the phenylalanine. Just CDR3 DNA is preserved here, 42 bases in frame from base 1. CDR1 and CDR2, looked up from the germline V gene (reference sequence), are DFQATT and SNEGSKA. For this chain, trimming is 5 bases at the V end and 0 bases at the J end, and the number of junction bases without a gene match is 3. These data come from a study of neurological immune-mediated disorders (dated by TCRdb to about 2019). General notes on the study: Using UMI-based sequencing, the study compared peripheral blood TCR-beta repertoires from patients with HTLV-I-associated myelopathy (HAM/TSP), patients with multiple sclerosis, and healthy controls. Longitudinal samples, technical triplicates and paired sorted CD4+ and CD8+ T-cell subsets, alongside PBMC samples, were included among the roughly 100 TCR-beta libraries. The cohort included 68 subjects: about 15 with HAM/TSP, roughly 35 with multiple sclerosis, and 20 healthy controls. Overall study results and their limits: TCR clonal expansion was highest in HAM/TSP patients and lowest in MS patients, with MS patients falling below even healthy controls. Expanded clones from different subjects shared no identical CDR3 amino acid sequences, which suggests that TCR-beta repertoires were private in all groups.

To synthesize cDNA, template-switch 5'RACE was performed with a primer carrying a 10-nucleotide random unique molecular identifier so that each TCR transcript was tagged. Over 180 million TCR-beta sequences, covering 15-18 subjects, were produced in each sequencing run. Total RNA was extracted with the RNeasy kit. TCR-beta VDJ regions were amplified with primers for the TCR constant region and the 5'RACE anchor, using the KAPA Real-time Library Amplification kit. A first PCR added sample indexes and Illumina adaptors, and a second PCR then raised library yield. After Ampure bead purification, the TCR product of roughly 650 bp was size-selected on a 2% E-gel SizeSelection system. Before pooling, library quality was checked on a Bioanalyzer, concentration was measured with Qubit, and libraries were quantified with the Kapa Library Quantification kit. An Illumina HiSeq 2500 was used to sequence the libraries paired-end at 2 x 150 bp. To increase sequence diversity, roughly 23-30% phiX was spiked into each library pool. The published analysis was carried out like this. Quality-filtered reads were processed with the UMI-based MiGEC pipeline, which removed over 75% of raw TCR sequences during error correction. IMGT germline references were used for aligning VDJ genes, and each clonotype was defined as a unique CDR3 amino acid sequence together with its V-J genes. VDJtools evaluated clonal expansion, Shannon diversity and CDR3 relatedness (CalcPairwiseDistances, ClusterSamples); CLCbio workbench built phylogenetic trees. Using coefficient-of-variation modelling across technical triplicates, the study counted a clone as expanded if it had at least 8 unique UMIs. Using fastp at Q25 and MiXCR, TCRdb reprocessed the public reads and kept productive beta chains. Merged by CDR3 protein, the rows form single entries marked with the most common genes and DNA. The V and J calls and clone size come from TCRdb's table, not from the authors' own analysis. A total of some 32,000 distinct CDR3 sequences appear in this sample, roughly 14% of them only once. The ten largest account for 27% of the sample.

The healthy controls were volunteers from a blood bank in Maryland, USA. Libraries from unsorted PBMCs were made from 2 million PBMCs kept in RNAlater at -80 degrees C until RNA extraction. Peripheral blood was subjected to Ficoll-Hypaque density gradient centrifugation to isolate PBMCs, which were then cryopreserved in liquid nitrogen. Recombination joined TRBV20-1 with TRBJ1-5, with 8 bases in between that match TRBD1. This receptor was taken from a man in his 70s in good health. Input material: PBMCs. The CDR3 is CSARTGNSNQPQHF. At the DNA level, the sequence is TGCAGTGCTCGGACAGGGAATAGCAATCAGCCCCAGCATTTT.